Below are 18 T cell receptor beta chains sequenced from a single sample in a study of cytomegalovirus exposure and HLA in healthy donors. 60 Vbeta and 13 Jbeta primers were used in PCR. Sequenced by immunoSEQ multiplex PCR; TCRdb stores in-frame clones only, minus some. The data hold about 140,000 clones, with around three quarters observed a single time. The sample taken for sequencing was PBMCs. These receptors were obtained from a man in his forties in good health and CMV-seronegative.

The V and J genes are TRBV7-6 and TRBJ1-4; 10 nucleotides line up with TRBD1. The CDR3 spans 14 residues. V dropped 5 bases and J dropped 8; count of bases not matched to a gene: 5. The germline gives CDR1 SGHVS, CDR2 FNYEAQ. The CDR3 DNA reads TGTGCCAGCAGCCGGGACAGGGGTGACGAAAAACTGTTTTTT. Its protein product is CASSRDRGDEKLFF.

This clone was found a few times. The chain employs TRBV27 and TRBJ1-1, with 7 bases lining up with TRBD1. Germline CDR1 reads MNHEY; CDR2 reads SMNVEV (reference sequence). V lost 0 bases to trimming and J lost 2 bases; unmatched junction nucleotides: 3. The CDR3 consists of 15 residues. The DNA of the CDR3 is TGTGCCAGCAGTTTATCGACAGGGCAAAACACTGAAGCTTTCTTT. It specifies CASSLSTGQNTEAFF.

This chain connects TRBV11-2 to TRBJ2-7; 12 nucleotides align to TRBD1. V trimming: 5 bases; J trimming: 4 bases; junction bases outside the gene matches: 6. CDR3 length: 15 residues. Germline V lookup: CDR1 SGHAT, CDR2 FQNNGV. CDR3 residues: CASSLGTGGGYEQYF. CDR3 in DNA: TGTGCCAGCAGCCTCGGGACAGGGGGCGGGTACGAGCAGTACTTC.

This rearrangement joins TRBV27 to TRBJ2-5, with D unclear. The V gene's germline CDR1 is MNHEY and CDR2 SMNVEV (reference sequence). V was clipped by 6 bases and J by 7 bases, with 12 bases between them. This CDR3 is built from 12 residues. The DNA for the CDR3 is TGTGCCAGCAGCCCCATCCTCGGGACCCAGTACTTC. This codes for CASSPILGTQYF.

V usage is TRBV7-8 and J usage is TRBJ1-2; 8 bases line up with TRBD1. The germline CDR1 and CDR2 sequences are SGHVS and FQNEAQ. The CDR3 contains 16 residues. Losses at the gene ends were 4 bases for V and 5 bases for J; bases not matched to a gene: 12. The CDR3 region has the DNA TGTGCCAGCAGCTCCGGGACAGGCCCCGTTCCTTATGGCTACACCTTC. Residues: CASSSGTGPVPYGYTF.

This chain's CDR3 is CASSVGLAGPLNEQYF. The CDR3 DNA reads as TGTGCCAGCAGCGTAGGACTAGCGGGGCCTCTAAACGAGCAGTACTTC. The chain employs TRBV9 and TRBJ2-7, with 11 bases lining up with TRBD2. This CDR3 contains 16 residues. Trimming at V came to 0 bases and at J to 5 bases, leaving 7 bases not matched to a gene. Germline CDR1 and CDR2: SGDLS and YYNGEE. The variable domain in full, completed from reference TRBV9 and TRBJ2-7, reads DSGVTQTPKHLITATGQRVTLRCSPRSGDLSVYWYQQSLDQGLQFLIQYYNGEERAKGNILERFSAQQFPDLHSELNLSSLELGDSALYFCASSVGLAGPLNEQYFGPGTRLTVT.

V and J are TRBV30 and TRBJ2-5, with D hard to call. The DNA end favors TRBJ2-7, so the J call may be wrong. The germline gives CDR1 GTSNPN, CDR2 SVGIG (reference sequence). This CDR3 has 15 amino acids. The CDR3 sequence is CAWSVSAVSSYEQYF. The DNA of the CDR3 is TGTGCCTGGAGTGTATCGGCAGTTAGCTCCTACGAGCAGTACTTC.

The V gene is TRBV29-1, the J gene TRBJ2-7, with D perhaps TRBD1 (6 bases). Trimming stripped 1 base from V and 7 bases from J, with 14 bases between. The CDR3 runs 13 residues. The germline V gene encodes CDR1 SQVTM and CDR2 ANQGSEA. In nucleotides, the CDR3 is TGCAGCGTTGAAGTGGGGGCATCGATTGAGCAGTACTTC. Translated, it gives CSVEVGASIEQYF.

This clone has just one count. The genes are TRBV19 and TRBJ1-5; 8 bases align to TRBD1. The V gene end was trimmed by 7 bases and the J gene end by 4 bases; junction bases not matched to a gene: 6. In germline, CDR1 is LNHDA, CDR2 SQIVND (reference sequence). The CDR3 has 14 residues. The CDR3 nucleotides read TGTGCCAGTACCCCCGGACAGGGTAATCAGCCCCAGCATTTT. Protein sequence: CASTPGQGNQPQHF.

The chain carries TRBV27 and TRBJ2-7, with 8 nucleotides matching TRBD2. The CDR3 covers 15 residues. Unmatched junction bases numbered 6, after V lost 2 bases and J lost 3 bases. CDR1 MNHEY and CDR2 SMNVEV come from the germline V gene (reference sequence). CDR3 sequence reads: CASSLSLAGFYEQYF. The CDR3 coding sequence is TGTGCCAGCAGTTTAAGTCTAGCGGGTTTCTACGAGCAGTACTTC.

V usage is TRBV4-1 and J usage is TRBJ2-7, with 7 nucleotides matching TRBD1. The CDR3 extends over 14 amino acids. V trimming: 1 base; J trimming: 3 bases; junction bases outside the gene matches: 3. Germline V lookup: CDR1 MGHRA, CDR2 YSYEKL. CDR3 DNA sequence: TGCGCCAGCAGCCAAGCACAGGGGTACTACGAGCAGTACTTC. Protein sequence: CASSQAQGYYEQYF.

CDR3 amino acids: CASSLGASNEKLFF. The CDR3 DNA sequence: TGTGCCAGCAGCTTAGGGGCGTCTAATGAAAAACTGTTTTTT. The rearrangement uses TRBV11-1 and TRBJ1-4, with unresolved D. Germline loops: CDR1 SGHAT, CDR2 FQDESV (reference sequence). The CDR3 runs to 14 residues. The V end was cut by 1 base, the J end by 3 bases, with 6 bases between.

This chain uses TRBV27 with TRBJ2-5; 10 bases line up with TRBD2. The J call may be faulty, since TRBJ2-7 better matches the DNA end. The CDR3 has 15 residues. Germline loops: CDR1 MNHEY, CDR2 SMNVEV (reference sequence). Here the CDR3 DNA reads TGTGCCAGCAGTCCCCTTCCAGCGGGAGGGTACGAGCAGTACTTC. Translated, it gives CASSPLPAGGYEQYF.

This sequence joins TRBV19 and TRBJ2-7, with D maybe TRBD1 (5 bases). The CDR3 sequence is 14 residues long. Between the trimmed V and J ends, which lost 5 bases and 0 bases, there was a span of 11 bases. CDR1 and CDR2 (germline): LNHDA, SQIVND (reference sequence). The CDR3 loop is CASSFSGASYEQYF. In nucleotides, the CDR3 is TGTGCCAGTAGTTTTAGTGGGGCCTCCTACGAGCAGTACTTC.

The genes are TRBV10-2 and TRBJ2-7; tentative D call: TRBD2 (5 bases). Germline V gene sequence: CDR1 WSHSY, CDR2 SAAADI. CDR3 length equals 14 residues. V lost 3 bases and J lost 5, with 14 bases in between. CDR3 coding DNA: TGCGCCAGCAGTGAAGGCAGCGGAACCAACGAGCAGTACTTC. Amino acids: CASSEGSGTNEQYF.

The J gene is TRBJ1-2, the V gene TRBV28; the D gene is possibly TRBD1 (6 bases). The CDR3 is 15 residues long. Per germline, CDR1 MDHEN and CDR2 SYDVKM. V dropped 1 base and J dropped 4 bases, with 13 bases sitting between them. CDR3 protein: CASSLSGGGTYGYTF. In nucleotides, the CDR3 is TGTGCCAGCAGTTTATCGGGGGGCGGTACCTATGGCTACACCTTC.

J is TRBJ2-7 and V is TRBV7-2; 11 bases map to TRBD2. From germline, CDR1 is SGHTA and CDR2 FQGNSA. Trimming took 3 bases from V and 6 from J; bases not matched to a gene: 1. The CDR3 contains 13 residues. The DNA for the CDR3 is TGTGCCAGCAGCTTGACTAGCGGGGCCGAGCAGTACTTC. Amino acids: CASSLTSGAEQYF.

The chain has TRBV10-3 and TRBJ2-1, with 7 nucleotides matching TRBD1. Germline lookup yields CDR1 ENHRY and CDR2 SYGVKD. J lost 11 bases, V lost 3 bases, and 16 bases had no gene match. This CDR3 comprises 16 residues. CDR3 residues: CAISEYPDRPPLKQFF. CDR3 DNA: TGTGCCATCAGTGAATACCCGGACAGGCCCCCACTAAAGCAGTTCTTC.